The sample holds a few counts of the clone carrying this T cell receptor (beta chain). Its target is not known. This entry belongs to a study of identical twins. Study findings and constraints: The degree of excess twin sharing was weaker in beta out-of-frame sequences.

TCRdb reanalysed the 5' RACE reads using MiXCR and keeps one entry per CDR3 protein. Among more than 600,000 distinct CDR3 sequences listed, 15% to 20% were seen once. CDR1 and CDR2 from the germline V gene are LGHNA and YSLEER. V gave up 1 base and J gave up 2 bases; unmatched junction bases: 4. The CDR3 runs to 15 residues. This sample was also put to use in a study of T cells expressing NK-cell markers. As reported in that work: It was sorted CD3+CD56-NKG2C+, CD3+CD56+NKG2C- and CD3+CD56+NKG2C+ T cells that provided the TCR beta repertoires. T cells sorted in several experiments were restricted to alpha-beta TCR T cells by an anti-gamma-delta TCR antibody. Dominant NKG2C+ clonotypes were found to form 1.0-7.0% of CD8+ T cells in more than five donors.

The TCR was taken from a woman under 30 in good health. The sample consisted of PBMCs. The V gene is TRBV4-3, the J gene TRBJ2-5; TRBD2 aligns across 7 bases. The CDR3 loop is CASSQVLAEQETQYF. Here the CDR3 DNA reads TGCGCCAGCAGCCAAGTCCTAGCGGAACAAGAGACCCAGTACTTC.